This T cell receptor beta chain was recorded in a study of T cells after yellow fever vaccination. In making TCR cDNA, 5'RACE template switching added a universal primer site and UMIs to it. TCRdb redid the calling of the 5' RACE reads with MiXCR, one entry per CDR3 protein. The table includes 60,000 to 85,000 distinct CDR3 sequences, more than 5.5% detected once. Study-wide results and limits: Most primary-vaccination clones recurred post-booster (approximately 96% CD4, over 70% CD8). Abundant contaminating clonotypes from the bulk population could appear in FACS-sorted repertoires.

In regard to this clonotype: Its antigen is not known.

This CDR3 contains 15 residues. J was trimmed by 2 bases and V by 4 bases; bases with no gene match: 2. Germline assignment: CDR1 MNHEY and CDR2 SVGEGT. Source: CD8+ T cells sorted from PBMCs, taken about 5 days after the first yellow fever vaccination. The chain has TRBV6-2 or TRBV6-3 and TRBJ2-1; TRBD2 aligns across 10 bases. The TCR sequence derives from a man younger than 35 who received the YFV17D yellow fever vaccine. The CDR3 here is CASSLLAGTYNEQFF. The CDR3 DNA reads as TGTGCCAGCAGTTTACTAGCGGGGACCTACAATGAGCAGTTCTTC.